This T cell receptor (beta chain) is from a study of OX40 agonist ivuxolimab in advanced cancers. Study context: Under the entry rules, prior anti-PD-1, anti-PD-L1 or anti-CTLA-4 therapy was allowed, and 40% had some. One hepatocellular carcinoma and a couple of cutaneous melanoma patients partially responded.

Germline values: CDR1 SGHTA, CDR2 FQGTGA. V lost 5 bases and J lost 1, with 8 bases in between. This CDR3 is built from 13 residues. Method: immunoSEQ multiplex PCR; TCRdb's copy keeps in-frame clones and lacks some. The data contain about 53,000 clones, approximately 81% of them singletons. The sample in question was CD4+ or CD8+ T cells sorted from blood, obtained in a trial of the OX40 agonist ivuxolimab. The V and J genes are TRBV7-3 and TRBJ1-1; D remains unclear. The TCR sequence derives from an adult with an advanced solid tumor such as melanoma, head and neck, liver or kidney cancer. DNA of the CDR3: TGTGCCAGCAGCCACCCAGCGAACACTGAAGCTTTCTTT. This sequence encodes CASSHPANTEAFF. The full variable domain, its missing parts supplied by reference TRBV7-3 and TRBJ1-1, is GAGVSQTPSNKVTEKGKYVELRCDPISGHTALYWYRQSLGQGPEFLIYFQGTGAADDSGLPNDRFFAVRPEGSVSTLKIQRTERGDSAVYLCASSHPANTEAFFGQGTRLTVV.